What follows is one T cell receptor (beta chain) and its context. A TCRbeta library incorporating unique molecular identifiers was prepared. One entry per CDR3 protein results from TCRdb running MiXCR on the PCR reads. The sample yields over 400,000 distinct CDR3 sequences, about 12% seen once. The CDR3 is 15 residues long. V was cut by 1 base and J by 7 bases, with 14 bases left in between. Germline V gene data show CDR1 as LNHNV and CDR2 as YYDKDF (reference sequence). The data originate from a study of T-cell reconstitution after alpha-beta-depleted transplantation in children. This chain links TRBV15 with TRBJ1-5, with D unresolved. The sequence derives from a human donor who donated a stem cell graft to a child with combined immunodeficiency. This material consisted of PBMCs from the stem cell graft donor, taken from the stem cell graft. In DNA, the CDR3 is TGTGCCACCAGCAGAGGCCTAAACCGGGGACAGCCCCAGCATTTT. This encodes CATSRGLNRGQPQHF.